These T cell receptor beta chains were read from a single sample in a study of cytomegalovirus exposure and HLA in healthy donors. Assay: immunoSEQ multiplex PCR; the TCRdb copy retains only in-frame clones and omits some. Of about 140,000 clones detected, 60% to 85% appear once; the ten largest clones hold approximately 1.2%. The sample taken for sequencing was PBMCs. The receptors shown here come from a male donor in good health and CMV-seropositive. Each CDR3 is given with its conserved first and last residue. Only some rows state a clone size, as once, few, many or a class for expanded clones.

CDR3	size	V
CASGLSGEIYNEQFF	few	TRBV6-5
CASSRNYRSSNEKLFF	.	TRBV19
CASSRQGARGTDTQYF	.	TRBV7-2
CASSLLTRDTQYF	.	TRBV5-1
CASSLYSGAYEQYF	.	TRBV27
CASSLGAGTEQFF	once	TRBV13
CASSPGDLYGYTF	.	TRBV13
CASTPLGTSTDTQYF	.	TRBV6-5
CASSQGANTEAFF	.	TRBV18
CASSLSGSHYEQYF	.	TRBV28
CSAGGLNEQFF	.	TRBV29-1
CASSKVGGVQTYEQYF	.	TRBV21-1
CASSLTGFTEAFF	once	TRBV5-6
CASSQWTGDEKLFF	.	TRBV27
CASSSRDRGFNGAFF	once	TRBV5-4
CASSFRETSSHEQFF	once	TRBV28
CASSSDRAETQYF	.	TRBV5-4
CASSRQGSYGYTF	.	TRBV19
CASSVRGDRDDYEQYF	.	TRBV9
CASSLGGSYEQYF	.	TRBV27
CASSSPETSTDTQYF	.	TRBV13
CASSRGVPDTQYF	few	TRBV28
CASSIPDRGQFF	.	TRBV19
CASSLTGEAGELFF	.	TRBV7-6
CSARGTSGIYEQYF	.	TRBV29-1
CASSLGLRRANYGYTF	.	TRBV7-2
CASSRQGDNSNQPQHF	few	TRBV27
CASSLAREGLMPDTQYF	.	TRBV5-1
CASRLGQRGGIIHEQFF	.	TRBV12-2
CASSKTGTDNSPLHF	.	TRBV5-1